The T cell receptor (beta chain) described here comes from a study of CXCR3-negative and CXCR3-positive naive CD8 T cells. The study, taken as a whole, reports: Memory cells differed in TRBV-TRBJ usage, but naive CXCR3-negative and CXCR3-positive cells had similar usage. Relative to CXCR3-negative naive cells, CXCR3-positive naive cells had more hydrophobic TRB CDR3s. TRB CDR3 properties served as the basis for inferring TCR strength, and surface CD5 was comparable between naive subsets. Whereas both naive subsets had comparably high diversity, memory CD8+ cells had much lower diversity.

The germline V gene encodes CDR1 LNHDA and CDR2 SQIVND (reference sequence). This CDR3 is 14 amino acids long. At a few hundred thousand cells each, triplicate sorts were carried out for each CD8+ T cell subset. Points on this clonotype: The antigen is undetermined.

The study made its TRB cDNA libraries by 5' RACE, adding UMI labels. TCRdb re-called the 5' RACE reads, yielding one record per CDR3 amino acid sequence without DNA. This sample contains 95,000 to 100,000 distinct CDR3 sequences. The sequence derives from a human donor in good health. Some clones in this sample may be carry-over from other donors' samples. Sequenced: naive CXCR3+ CD8+ T cells from blood. Regarding subset: CD45RO-CCR7+CD27+CD95- naive CD8+ T cells expressing CXCR3 (TNR3+). This chain links TRBV19 with TRBJ2-1; TCRdb lists TRBD2, though no DNA is available to test this call. Here the CDR3 reads CASSIAGGSNEQFF.